There are many counts of the clone carrying this TCR beta chain. The CDR3 is made up of 15 amino acids. Germline values: CDR1 SGHDT, CDR2 YYEEEE. V lost 0 bases, J lost 0 bases, and 7 bases lay in between. One entry per CDR3 protein results from TCRdb running MiXCR on the 5' RACE reads. The sample shows about 250,000 distinct CDR3 sequences, about 10% of them seen only once. The data derive from a study of CD8 T cells in ankylosing spondylitis. This clonotype was obtained from a male donor with ankylosing spondylitis or in good health (not recorded which). The chain couples TRBV5-6 to TRBJ2-1; no reliable D call. Sequencing input: blood, either unsorted or a sorted T cell fraction (not recorded which). CDR3 sequence: CASSLDPSSYNEQFF. CDR3 coding DNA: TGTGCCAGCAGCTTGGACCCCAGCTCCTACAATGAGCAGTTCTTC.